The 30 T cell receptor beta chains in this list originate from one sample, sequenced in a study of CD4 T cells in relation to SARS-CoV-2 and coronaviruses (dated by TCRdb to about 2021). The library was prepared using the immunoSEQ multiplex PCR assay. TCRdb retrieved this table from immuneACCESS and kept in-frame rearrangements only. Not all clones are present; in checked studies, unresolved V genes account for under half, and no reason is known for the remainder. The sample data list 36,000 or so clones, and over 65% of these were observed just once. The ten largest clonotypes hold 2.5% to 3.5% of the sample. Antigens of these TCRs are unknown. Sequencing was carried out using memory CD4+ T cells from PBMCs, cultured in vitro. This specimen's cell subset or site label, interpreted: memory (non-naive) CD4+ T cells. The receptor set was obtained from an adult with COVID-19.

In nucleotides, the CDR3 is TGTGCCAGCAGTGGGAGGGGGAACCGCGGTCGTTCACCCCTCCACTTT. It yields the protein CASSGRGNRGRSPLHF. The chain carries TRBV28 and TRBJ1-6; tentatively, D is TRBD1 (6 bases). CDR3 length equals 16 residues. Trimming removed 5 bases from V and 9 bases from J, with 20 bases in between. Germline values: CDR1 MDHEN, CDR2 SYDVKM.

The chain joins TRBV18 to TRBJ2-2, with 7 bases aligning to TRBD1. CDR1 and CDR2 from the germline V gene are KGHSH and LQKENI. The CDR3 spans 15 residues. After removal of 5 bases from V and 6 bases from J, the junction contained 9 bases not matched to a gene. CDR3 in amino acids: CASSATGRDAGELFF. DNA of the CDR3: TGTGCCAGCTCAGCGACAGGGAGAGACGCCGGGGAGCTGTTTTTT.

The genes are TRBV5-6 and TRBJ1-4; D gene ambiguous. Trimming shortened V by 5 bases and J by 5 bases, and 16 bases separated the two germline ends. This CDR3 is 15 amino acids long. Per germline, CDR1 SGHDT and CDR2 YYEEEE. The CDR3 sequence: CASRPVPMSNEKLFF. The CDR3, as DNA: TGTGCCAGCAGGCCTGTTCCAATGAGCAATGAAAAACTGTTTTTT. The variable domain in full, with the rest retrieved from reference TRBV5-6 and TRBJ1-4, is DAGVTQSPTHLIKTRGQQVTLRCSPKSGHDTVSWYQQALGQGPQFIFQYYEEEERQRGNFPDRFSGHQFPNYSSELNVNALLLGDSALYLCASRPVPMSNEKLFFGSGTQLSVL.

The chain is built from TRBV25-1 and TRBJ2-1; 11 bases are shared with TRBD2. The V and J ends lost 8 bases and 5 bases, in that order; junction bases with no gene match: 14. Germline CDR1 MGHDK, CDR2 SYGVNS. The CDR3 contains 17 residues. The CDR3 here is CASEGIAGGPTDNEQFF. The DNA of the CDR3 is TGTGCCAGCGAAGGAATAGCGGGAGGGCCCACGGACAATGAGCAGTTCTTC.

This clone was counted once. V is TRBV28 and J is TRBJ2-3; TRBD1 matches at 7 bases. The CDR3 extends over 14 amino acids. J gave up 2 bases and V 6 bases, and 5 bases lay outside the gene matches. The germline V gene encodes CDR1 MDHEN and CDR2 SYDVKM. CDR3 DNA: TGTGCCAGCAGGGTCCAGGGGGTCACAGATACGCAGTATTTT. Translation: CASRVQGVTDTQYF.

CDR3 nucleotide sequence: TGTGCCAGCGCGGGAACCGGGAGCACAGATACGCAGTATTTT. Translating it yields CASAGTGSTDTQYF. V usage is TRBV19 and J usage is TRBJ2-3; D might be TRBD2 (6 bases). The V end lost 9 bases, the J end lost 0 bases, and 13 bases lay between the germline ends. CDR3 length: 14 amino acids. Germline CDR1 reads LNHDA; CDR2 reads SQIVND (reference sequence).

Written as DNA, the CDR3 is TGTGCCAGCAACCTACGACAGGGGGCCTTCAATGAGCAGTTCTTC. It codes for CASNLRQGAFNEQFF. The chain is built from TRBV6-5 and TRBJ2-1; 10 bases are shared with TRBD1. The J segment lost 6 bases and the V segment lost 7 bases, leaving 9 bases of the junction unmatched. The length of the CDR3 is 15 residues. Looked up from germline, CDR1 is MNHEY and CDR2 is SVGAGI.

This chain joins TRBV7-9 and TRBJ2-7; D is uncertain. Germline loops: CDR1 SEHNR, CDR2 FQNEAQ (reference sequence). Trimming took off 3 bases at V and 4 bases at J, with 19 bases between the two ends. The CDR3 length is 16 residues. DNA of the CDR3: TGTGCCAGCAGCTTTGGGCCCGGGCTAGGAGAGTACGAGCAGTACTTC. Translation gives CASSFGPGLGEYEQYF.

V is TRBV5-1 and J is TRBJ1-1; TRBD1 is a possible D gene (5 bases). This CDR3 comprises 13 residues. Looked up from germline, CDR1 is SGHRS and CDR2 is YFSETQ. V lost 4 bases and J 10 bases, leaving 17 bases between the germline ends. CDR3 nucleotide sequence: TGCGCCAGCAGCCCCGGGATCGGACATGGAGCTTTCTTT. It specifies CASSPGIGHGAFF.

CDR3 coding DNA: TGTGCCTGGAGTGGGGACTTAAGCTCCTACGAGCAGTACTTC. It codes for CAWSGDLSSYEQYF. V usage is TRBV30 and J usage is TRBJ2-7; D may be TRBD2 (6 bases). This CDR3 is 14 amino acids long. Germline loops: CDR1 GTSNPN, CDR2 SVGIG (reference sequence). Deletions cut 1 base from V and 0 bases from J, with 10 bases between.

The chain has TRBV4-1 and TRBJ2-1; 9 bases agree with TRBD2. Trimming at V came to 0 bases and at J to 12 bases, leaving 12 bases not matched to a gene. Germline CDR1 reads MGHRA; CDR2 reads YSYEKL. This CDR3 has 16 amino acids. The CDR3 sequence is CASSQDVVAGVSAQFF. In DNA form, the CDR3 reads TGCGCCAGCAGCCAAGATGTGGTAGCGGGAGTTTCGGCGCAGTTCTTC.

The chain combines TRBV24-1 with TRBJ2-7, with a weak D call TRBD2 (6 bases). Germline loops: CDR1 KGHDR, CDR2 SFDVKD. V was clipped by 4 bases and J by 4 bases, with 19 bases between them. CDR3 length equals 16 residues. The CDR3, as DNA: TGTGCCACCAGTGACTGGGTTACGGGAGTCGGGTACGAGCAGTACTTC. Residues: CATSDWVTGVGYEQYF.

This clone occurred a few times. V and J are TRBV7-9 and TRBJ1-5, with unresolved D. Trimming took 5 bases from V and 3 from J, leaving 8 bases between them. Germline values: CDR1 SEHNR, CDR2 FQNEAQ (reference sequence). This CDR3 comprises 13 residues. CDR3 residues: CASSVGYNQPQHF. The CDR3, as DNA: TGTGCCAGCAGCGTAGGGTACAATCAGCCCCAGCATTTT.

This sequence joins TRBV7-9 and TRBJ2-7; 10 nucleotides agree with TRBD2. The V gene's germline CDR1 is SEHNR and CDR2 FQNEAQ (reference sequence). CDR3 length: 15 residues. The V segment lost 4 bases and the J segment 3 bases; nucleotides outside the gene matches: 6. CDR3 protein: CASSSGTSVIYEQYF. CDR3 bases: TGTGCCAGCAGCTCGGGGACTAGCGTAATCTACGAGCAGTACTTC.

The V call is TRBV6-5, the J call TRBJ2-3; 9 nucleotides align to TRBD1. The trim removed 6 bases at V and 2 bases at J, leaving 0 bases unmatched. The germline V gene has CDR1 MNHEY and CDR2 SVGAGI. The CDR3 sequence is 13 residues long. CDR3 DNA sequence: TGTGCCAGCAGACAGGGGGCCACAGATACGCAGTATTTT. Residues: CASRQGATDTQYF.

The gene calls are TRBV9 and TRBJ2-3; D is undetermined. Germline V gene data show CDR1 as SGDLS and CDR2 as YYNGEE. V lost 0 bases and J lost 2, with 7 bases in between. The CDR3 sequence is 14 residues long. As DNA, the CDR3 is TGTGCCAGCAGCGTAGCGGGTCACACAGATACGCAGTATTTT. This encodes CASSVAGHTDTQYF.

This clone was found once. The chain employs TRBV15 and TRBJ2-7; 10 bases fit TRBD2. Germline CDR1 and CDR2: LNHNV and YYDKDF (reference sequence). The V segment lost 3 bases and the J segment 5 bases; nucleotides outside the gene matches: 13. This CDR3 has 17 residues. The chain's CDR3 is CATSRSPSGRAAHEQYF. The CDR3, as DNA: TGTGCCACCAGCAGGTCCCCCAGCGGGAGGGCAGCCCACGAGCAGTACTTC.

The chain carries TRBV5-1 and TRBJ2-2; 10 bases align to TRBD1. Per the germline V gene, CDR1 is SGHRS and CDR2 is YFSETQ. J gave up 4 bases and V 1 base, and 4 bases lay outside the gene matches. This CDR3 contains 16 residues. CDR3 sequence reads: CASSLRGQGTTGELFF. CDR3 nucleotides: TGCGCCAGCAGCTTGAGGGGACAGGGGACCACCGGGGAGCTGTTTTTT.

This rearrangement joins TRBV2 to TRBJ1-5; TRBD1 is a possible D gene (6 bases). The V end was cut by 4 bases, the J end by 1 base, with 20 bases between. This CDR3 has 18 residues. Germline V gene lookup returns CDR1 SNHLY and CDR2 FYNNEI. The CDR3 region has the DNA TGTGCCAGCAGTGGAACGCAATACCAGGGGAAAAGCAATCAGCCCCAGCATTTT. Translated: CASSGTQYQGKSNQPQHF.

V and J are TRBV2 and TRBJ2-7, with 8 bases lining up with TRBD2. The germline V gene has CDR1 SNHLY and CDR2 FYNNEI. Trimming cost V 4 bases and J 4 bases; bases outside gene matches: 6. This CDR3 contains 14 residues. This chain's CDR3 is CASSVQREWYEQYF. The CDR3, as DNA: TGTGCCAGCAGTGTTCAGCGGGAGTGGTACGAGCAGTACTTC.

The genes are TRBV7-9 and TRBJ1-6; D is undetermined. Trimming took 9 bases from V and 6 from J, leaving 9 bases between them. CDR1 and CDR2 (germline): SEHNR, FQNEAQ (reference sequence). The CDR3 has 12 amino acids. CDR3 bases: TGTGCCAGTACCAATGGTAATTCACCCCTCCACTTT. It encodes CASTNGNSPLHF.

This clone was observed a handful of times. J is TRBJ1-4 and V is TRBV28, with D possibly matching TRBD1 (6 bases). Trimming removed 2 bases from V and 8 bases from J, with 18 bases in between. The germline gives CDR1 MDHEN, CDR2 SYDVKM. The CDR3 extends over 16 amino acids. The CDR3 DNA follows: TGTGCCAGCAGTTTAGGGGGCTCGGGGGCTGGGGAAAAACTGTTTTTT. It specifies CASSLGGSGAGEKLFF.

This clone was seen a single time. The chain links TRBV7-2 to TRBJ2-5; D ambiguous. Trimming took 1 base from V and 2 from J, leaving 11 bases between them. The CDR3 sequence is 15 residues long. Looked up from germline, CDR1 is SGHTA and CDR2 is FQGNSA. CDR3 sequence reads: CASSLVRPTQETQYF. The CDR3 nucleotides are TGTGCCAGCAGCTTAGTTAGGCCCACACAAGAGACCCAGTACTTC.

The J gene is TRBJ1-2, the V gene TRBV18; D gene uncertain. V was pared by 2 bases and J by 3 bases, with 16 bases between. CDR3 length: 16 amino acids. Germline loops: CDR1 KGHSH, CDR2 LQKENI. CDR3 in amino acids: CASSPMSWQADYGYTF. CDR3 coding DNA: TGTGCCAGCTCACCAATGTCGTGGCAGGCCGACTATGGCTACACCTTC.

This chain uses TRBV4-1 with TRBJ2-4; D not certain. The CDR3 totals 14 residues. The V gene's germline CDR1 is MGHRA and CDR2 YSYEKL. Trimming removed 1 base at V and 4 bases at J, with 8 bases between. The CDR3 sequence is CASSQVGGKNIQYF. CDR3 bases: TGCGCCAGCAGCCAAGTGGGCGGTAAAAACATTCAGTACTTC.

The chain joins TRBV5-6 to TRBJ2-6, with 7 bases fitting TRBD1. The J segment lost 0 bases and the V segment lost 1 base, leaving 4 bases of the junction unmatched. CDR3 size: 17 residues. Germline CDR1 is SGHDT and CDR2 is YYEEEE. The CDR3 DNA sequence: TGTGCCAGCAGCTTGACAGGGGAATACTCTGGGGCCAACGTCCTGACTTTC. Its translation is CASSLTGEYSGANVLTF.

This chain uses TRBV4-1 with TRBJ2-2, with D tentatively TRBD2 (6 bases). Germline V gives CDR1 MGHRA, CDR2 YSYEKL. The CDR3 sequence is 14 residues long. V lost 4 bases and J lost 4, with 10 bases in between. CDR3 protein: CASSPGTSTGELFF. CDR3 bases: TGCGCCAGCAGCCCTGGGACTTCCACCGGGGAGCTGTTTTTT.

The chain has TRBV14 and TRBJ1-2, with a possible D match to TRBD1 (5 bases). This CDR3 has 15 residues. CDR1 is SGHDN and CDR2 is FVKESK in the germline V gene. The V and J ends lost 1 base and 4 bases respectively, with 13 bases between them. CDR3 sequence (DNA): TGTGCCAGCAGCCAAGTGGGGGGTGACGGCTATGGCTACACCTTC. It specifies CASSQVGGDGYGYTF. The variable domain in full, with the rest retrieved from reference TRBV14 and TRBJ1-2, is EAGVTQFPSHSVIEKGQTVTLRCDPISGHDNLYWYRRVMGKEIKFLLHFVKESKQDESGMPNNRFLAERTGGTYSTLKVQPAELEDSGVYFCASSQVGGDGYGYTFGSGTRLTVV.

This clone turned up a few times. The chain employs TRBV7-2 and TRBJ1-1; D not resolved. There are 13 residues in the CDR3. Looked up from germline, CDR1 is SGHTA and CDR2 is FQGNSA. Between the trimmed V and J ends, which lost 0 bases and 0 bases, there was a span of 2 bases. The CDR3 region is CASSLALNTEAFF. The CDR3 nucleotides are TGTGCCAGCAGCTTAGCGCTGAACACTGAAGCTTTCTTT.

The genes are TRBV6-5 and TRBJ2-5; D gene ambiguous. Per germline, CDR1 MNHEY and CDR2 SVGAGI. V lost 6 bases, J lost 4 bases, and 9 bases lay in between. This CDR3 comprises 12 residues. The CDR3 region has the DNA TGTGCCAGCAGCACACATTCAGAGACCCAGTACTTC. The encoded protein is CASSTHSETQYF.